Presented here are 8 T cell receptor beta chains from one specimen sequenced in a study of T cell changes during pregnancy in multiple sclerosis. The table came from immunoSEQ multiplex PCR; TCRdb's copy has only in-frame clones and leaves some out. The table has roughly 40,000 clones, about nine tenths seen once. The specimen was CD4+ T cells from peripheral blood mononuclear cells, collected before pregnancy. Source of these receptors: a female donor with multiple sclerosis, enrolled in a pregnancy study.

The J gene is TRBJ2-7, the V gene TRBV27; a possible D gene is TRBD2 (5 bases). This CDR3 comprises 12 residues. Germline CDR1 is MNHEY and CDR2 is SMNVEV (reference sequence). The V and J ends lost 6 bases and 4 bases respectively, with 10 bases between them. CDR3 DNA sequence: TGTGCCAGCAGCTTACGGGGTTACGAGCAGTACTTC. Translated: CASSLRGYEQYF.

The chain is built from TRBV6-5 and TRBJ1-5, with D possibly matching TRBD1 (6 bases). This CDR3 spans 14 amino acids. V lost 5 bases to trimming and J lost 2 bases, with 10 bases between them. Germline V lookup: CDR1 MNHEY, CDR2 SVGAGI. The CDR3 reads CASSTGLGNQPQHF. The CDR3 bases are TGTGCCAGCAGTACAGGGTTGGGCAATCAGCCCCAGCATTTT.

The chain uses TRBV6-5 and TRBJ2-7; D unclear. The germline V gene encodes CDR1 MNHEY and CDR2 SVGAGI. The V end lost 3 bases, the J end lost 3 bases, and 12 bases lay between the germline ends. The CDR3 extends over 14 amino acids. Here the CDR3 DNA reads TGTGCCAGCAGTTATAGTTCACTAAGCTACGAGCAGTACTTC. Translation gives CASSYSSLSYEQYF.

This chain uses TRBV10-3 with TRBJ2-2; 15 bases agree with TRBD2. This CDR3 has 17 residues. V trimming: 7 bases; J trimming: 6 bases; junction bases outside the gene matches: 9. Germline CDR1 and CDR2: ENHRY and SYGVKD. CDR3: CAITSTGLAGGSGELFF. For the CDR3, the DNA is TGTGCCATCACCTCAACGGGACTAGCGGGGGGTTCCGGGGAGCTGTTTTTT.

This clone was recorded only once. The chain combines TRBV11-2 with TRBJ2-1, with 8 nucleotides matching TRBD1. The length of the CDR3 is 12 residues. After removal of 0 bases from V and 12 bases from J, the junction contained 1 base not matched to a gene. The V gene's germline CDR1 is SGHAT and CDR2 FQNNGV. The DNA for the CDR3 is TGTGCCAGCAGCTTAGACGGGACAGGGCAGTTCTTC. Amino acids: CASSLDGTGQFF.

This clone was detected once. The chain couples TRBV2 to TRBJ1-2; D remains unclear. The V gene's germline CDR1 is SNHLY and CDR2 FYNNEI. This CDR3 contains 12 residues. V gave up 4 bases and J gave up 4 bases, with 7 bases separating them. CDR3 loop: CASSGGFYGYTF. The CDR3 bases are TGTGCCAGCAGTGGAGGGTTCTATGGCTACACCTTC. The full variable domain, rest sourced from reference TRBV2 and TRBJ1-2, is EPEVTQTPSHQVTQMGQEVILRCVPISNHLYFYWYRQILGQKVEFLVSFYNNEISEKSEIFDDQFSVERPDGSNFTLKIRSTKLEDSAMYFCASSGGFYGYTFGSGTRLTVV.

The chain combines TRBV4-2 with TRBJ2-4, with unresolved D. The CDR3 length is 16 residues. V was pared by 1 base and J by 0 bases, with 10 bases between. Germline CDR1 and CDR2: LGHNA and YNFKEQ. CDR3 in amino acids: CASSQVVDIAKNIQYF. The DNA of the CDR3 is TGTGCCAGCAGCCAAGTTGTAGATATAGCCAAAAACATTCAGTACTTC.

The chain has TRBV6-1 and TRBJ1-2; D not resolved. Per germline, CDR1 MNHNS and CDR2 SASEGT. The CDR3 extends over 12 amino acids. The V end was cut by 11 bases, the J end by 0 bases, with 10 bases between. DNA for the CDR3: TGTGCCCGGTATTATCCTAACTATGGCTACACCTTC. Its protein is CARYYPNYGYTF.